One sample yielded the 27 T cell receptor beta chains listed below, sequenced in a study of blood T cell repertoires in COVID-19. Sequenced by immunoSEQ multiplex PCR; TCRdb stores in-frame clones only, minus some. The sample lists tens of thousands of clones, 80% to 90% seen once, with approximately 7.2% in the top ten. Specimen: peripheral blood. The source of these receptors is a human donor in a cohort sampled during active COVID-19.

The chain uses TRBV5-1 and TRBJ1-4, with TRBD1 matching 9 bases. The CDR3 loop spans 14 amino acids. CDR1 is SGHRS, CDR2 YFSETQ, per germline. Unmatched junction bases numbered 1, after V lost 3 bases and J lost 4 bases. The CDR3, as DNA: TGCGCCAGCAGCTCGGGACAGGGTAATGAAAAACTGTTTTTT. It yields the protein CASSSGQGNEKLFF.

A single count supports this clone. The gene calls are TRBV4-1 and TRBJ2-4; TRBD2 matches 16 bases. Trimming cost V 4 bases and J 3 bases; bases outside gene matches: 6. The CDR3 sequence is 18 residues long. From germline, CDR1 is MGHRA and CDR2 YSYEKL. The CDR3 DNA is TGCGCCAGCAGCCCGGGACTAGCGGGGGGGCGGGGCAAAAACATTCAGTACTTC. Its protein product is CASSPGLAGGRGKNIQYF.

The J gene is TRBJ1-1, the V gene TRBV12-5; 7 nucleotides match TRBD1. Germline V gene lookup returns CDR1 LGHNT and CDR2 FRNRAP. The CDR3 has 15 residues. Trimming cost V 5 bases and J 3 bases; bases outside gene matches: 9. CDR3 region: CASGHRGRLDTEAFF. CDR3 nucleotide sequence: TGTGCTAGTGGTCACAGGGGACGGCTGGACACTGAAGCTTTCTTT.

This clone was recorded a few times. The chain combines TRBV28 with TRBJ1-6; 10 bases fit TRBD1. The CDR3 totals 16 residues. Germline V gives CDR1 MDHEN, CDR2 SYDVKM. V dropped 6 bases and J dropped 8; count of bases not matched to a gene: 10. CDR3: CASSASGQGLHSPLHF. The CDR3 DNA follows: TGTGCCAGCAGCGCGTCGGGACAGGGGTTGCATTCACCCCTCCACTTT.

The genes are TRBV28 and TRBJ1-3; D perhaps matches TRBD1 (6 bases). V lost 6 bases and J 0 bases, leaving 15 bases between the germline ends. This CDR3 has 16 residues. Germline CDR1 is MDHEN and CDR2 is SYDVKM. CDR3 DNA sequence: TGTGCCAGCAGGCAAACAGGGCTGCTCTCTGGAAACACCATATATTTT. This gives the protein CASRQTGLLSGNTIYF.

This clone turned up a few times. The gene calls are TRBV28 and TRBJ1-5; TRBD1 agrees at 7 bases. Germline CDR1 MDHEN, CDR2 SYDVKM. J lost 1 base, V lost 3 bases, and 9 bases had no gene match. The CDR3 has 17 residues. Here the CDR3 reads CASSFIPARGSNQPQHF. The DNA for the CDR3 is TGTGCCAGCAGTTTCATCCCAGCCAGGGGGAGCAATCAGCCCCAGCATTTT.

The rearrangement uses TRBV6-4 and TRBJ2-2, with a possible D match to TRBD2 (6 bases). Trimming took off 3 bases at V and 6 bases at J, with 11 bases between the two ends. This CDR3 comprises 14 residues. Germline V CDR1 and CDR2: MRHNA, SNTAGT. This CDR3 is CASSEVADAGELFF. The CDR3 DNA reads as TGTGCCAGCAGTGAAGTAGCGGATGCCGGGGAGCTGTTTTTT.

V is TRBV3-1 (or the pseudogene TRBV3-2) and J is TRBJ2-7; D perhaps matches TRBD2 (5 bases). The ends were cut back, 3 bases at V and 5 bases at J, with 11 bases in the middle. Per germline, CDR1 LGHDT and CDR2 YNNKEL (reference sequence). The CDR3 is 13 residues long. The CDR3 DNA reads TGTGCCAGCAGCCACCCCTGGGGAGACGAGCAGTACTTC. It encodes CASSHPWGDEQYF.

The rearrangement joins TRBV6-5 to TRBJ1-2, with TRBD1 as a possible D gene (6 bases). This CDR3 has 14 residues. The V gene's germline CDR1 is MNHEY and CDR2 SVGAGI. V was cut by 0 bases and J by 6 bases, with 11 bases left in between. The CDR3 loop reads CASSYSRGTNGYTF. CDR3 DNA: TGTGCCAGCAGTTACTCGAGGGGGACAAATGGCTACACCTTC.

This clone was seen a few times. The chain uses TRBV10-3 and TRBJ1-2, with TRBD1 matching 7 bases. Germline-derived CDR1 and CDR2 are ENHRY and SYGVKD. V gave up 6 bases and J gave up 7 bases; unmatched junction bases: 8. The CDR3 length is 13 residues. CDR3 DNA sequence: TGTGCCATCAGGCAGGGGGGCCTGACTGGCTACACCTTC. This gives the protein CAIRQGGLTGYTF.

This CDR3 reads CASSESDRGFGEQYF. Here the CDR3 DNA reads TGCGCCAGCAGTGAGTCGGACAGGGGATTTGGTGAGCAGTACTTC. The V gene is TRBV10-2, the J gene TRBJ2-7, with 9 bases identical to TRBD1. The CDR3 totals 15 residues. CDR1 WSHSY and CDR2 SAAADI come from the germline V gene. Trimming took 0 bases from V and 7 from J; bases not matched to a gene: 7.

The genes are TRBV7-8 and TRBJ2-1, with D uncertain. This CDR3 comprises 15 residues. V was trimmed by 5 bases and J by 0 bases, leaving 11 bases between them. The germline gives CDR1 SGHVS, CDR2 FQNEAQ. The CDR3 loop is CASSERISSYNEQFF. CDR3 in DNA: TGTGCCAGCAGCGAGAGGATAAGCTCCTACAATGAGCAGTTCTTC.

This sequence joins TRBV7-8 and TRBJ2-2, with D unclear. V lost 5 bases and J 3 bases, leaving 10 bases between the germline ends. Germline loops: CDR1 SGHVS, CDR2 FQNEAQ. CDR3 length: 14 residues. The CDR3 reads CASSPLRDTGELFF. CDR3 nucleotides: TGTGCCAGCAGCCCCTTGAGAGACACCGGGGAGCTGTTTTTT.

The V gene is TRBV25-1, the J gene TRBJ2-5, with TRBD2 as a possible D gene (5 bases). Per the germline V gene, CDR1 is MGHDK and CDR2 is SYGVNS. The V end lost 4 bases, the J end lost 2 bases, and 23 bases lay between the germline ends. CDR3 size: 18 residues. The CDR3 region has the DNA TGTGCCAGCAGTGCTTGGACGGAGCTAGGACTCACACAAGAGACCCAGTACTTC. Residues: CASSAWTELGLTQETQYF.

V and J are TRBV18 and TRBJ2-5; 9 bases are a match to TRBD1. The CDR3 is made up of 15 amino acids. Trimming cost V 1 base and J 2 bases; bases outside gene matches: 2. Germline V gene sequence: CDR1 KGHSH, CDR2 LQKENI. CDR3 region: CASSPQGQGQETQYF. CDR3 in DNA: TGTGCCAGCTCACCACAGGGACAGGGACAAGAGACCCAGTACTTC.

This rearrangement joins TRBV11-2 to TRBJ2-3; 10 bases fit TRBD2. CDR3 length: 18 residues. Trimming removed 3 bases from V and 0 bases from J; junction bases left unmatched: 9. CDR1 and CDR2 from the germline V gene are SGHAT and FQNNGV. The CDR3 here is CASSLKAGLAASTDTQYF. CDR3 nucleotides: TGTGCCAGCAGCTTGAAGGCAGGACTAGCGGCTAGCACAGATACGCAGTATTTT.

The rearrangement links TRBV14 to TRBJ2-5; possible D gene TRBD2, 5 bases. CDR1 is SGHDN, CDR2 FVKESK, per germline. The germline V and J ends were trimmed by 3 bases and 4 bases, with 12 bases remaining between them. This CDR3 contains 14 residues. CDR3 bases: TGTGCCAGCAGCCATCGAGGGAGTAGAGAGACCCAGTACTTC. Amino acid sequence: CASSHRGSRETQYF.

The chain's CDR3 is CSASRREAVTLWGQGDFGNTIYF. Here the CDR3 DNA reads TGCAGTGCTAGTCGGAGGGAAGCTGTAACATTGTGGGGACAGGGAGACTTTGGAAACACCATATATTTT. This rearrangement joins TRBV20-1 to TRBJ1-3; 9 nucleotides line up with TRBD1. This CDR3 is built from 23 residues. J gave up 3 bases and V 3 bases, and 30 bases lay outside the gene matches. The germline V gene encodes CDR1 DFQATT and CDR2 SNEGSKA (reference sequence).

The rearrangement uses TRBV20-1 and TRBJ2-6; D is unresolved. Germline CDR1 and CDR2: DFQATT and SNEGSKA (reference sequence). Between the trimmed V and J ends, which lost 3 bases and 0 bases, there was a span of 9 bases. The CDR3 is 15 residues long. CDR3 in amino acids: CSASSGYSGANVLTF. CDR3 nucleotides: TGCAGTGCTAGTTCAGGCTACTCTGGGGCCAACGTCCTGACTTTC.

This clone was detected only once. This rearrangement joins TRBV6-2 or TRBV6-3 to TRBJ2-1; 9 nucleotides match TRBD2. This CDR3 is built from 14 residues. The ends lost 5 bases at V and 6 bases at J; junction bases unmatched: 5. Germline lookup yields CDR1 MNHEY and CDR2 SVGEGT. CDR3 sequence (DNA): TGTGCCAGCAGTCCCCAGACTAGCGGCAATGAGCAGTTCTTC. Amino acids: CASSPQTSGNEQFF.

V and J are TRBV5-1 and TRBJ2-1; D is perhaps TRBD2 (6 bases). The CDR3 loop spans 14 amino acids. V lost 5 bases and J 8 bases, leaving 17 bases between the germline ends. Germline-derived CDR1 and CDR2 are SGHRS and YFSETQ. CDR3 nucleotide sequence: TGCGCCAGCAGGGGAGGAAGAAGGGTCGATGAGCAGTTCTTC. It encodes CASRGGRRVDEQFF.

The chain carries TRBV5-1 and TRBJ2-7; a possible D gene is TRBD2 (5 bases). CDR1 and CDR2 from the germline V gene are SGHRS and YFSETQ. Between the trimmed V and J ends, which lost 2 bases and 7 bases, there was a span of 19 bases. This CDR3 has 15 amino acids. CDR3 coding DNA: TGCGCCAGCAGCTTACCGGGTGGACTGTCTGGGGAGCAGTACTTC. Protein sequence: CASSLPGGLSGEQYF.

The chain joins TRBV18 to TRBJ1-5; TRBD1 might be the D (5 bases). There are 15 residues in the CDR3. CDR1 is KGHSH, CDR2 LQKENI, per germline. V gave up 0 bases and J gave up 4 bases, with 10 bases separating them. CDR3 sequence reads: CASSPPAGGNQPQHF. In nucleotides, the CDR3 is TGTGCCAGCTCACCACCGGCGGGGGGAAATCAGCCCCAGCATTTT.

The V gene is TRBV28, the J gene TRBJ2-1; 10 bases match TRBD2. V trimming: 2 bases; J trimming: 9 bases; junction bases outside the gene matches: 10. Germline V lookup: CDR1 MDHEN, CDR2 SYDVKM. There are 16 residues in the CDR3. CDR3 loop: CASSLGASGSVSEQFF. The CDR3 DNA reads TGTGCCAGCAGTTTAGGGGCTAGCGGGAGCGTTAGTGAGCAGTTCTTC.

This clone was seen just once. The chain joins TRBV10-3 to TRBJ2-5; 11 bases are a match to TRBD1. Germline CDR1 ENHRY, CDR2 SYGVKD. The CDR3 has 14 amino acids. With V trimmed by 5 bases and J by 6 bases, 5 bases remained unmatched. The CDR3 loop reads CAISNGQGAKTQYF. CDR3 in DNA: TGTGCCATCAGTAATGGACAGGGGGCAAAGACCCAGTACTTC.

This sequence joins TRBV5-1 and TRBJ2-5; tentatively, D is TRBD2 (7 bases). Trimming shortened V by 1 base and J by 2 bases, and 30 bases separated the two germline ends. Looked up from germline, CDR1 is SGHRS and CDR2 is YFSETQ. CDR3 length equals 21 residues. CDR3 coding DNA: TGCGCCAGCAGCTTGTCCCCTCCTAGCGGACCAGAGAGAGGGGGTCAAGAGACCCAGTACTTC. Translating it yields CASSLSPPSGPERGGQETQYF.

J is TRBJ2-2 and V is TRBV5-1; TRBD2 is a possible D gene (6 bases). Germline loops: CDR1 SGHRS, CDR2 YFSETQ. V gave up 3 bases and J gave up 5 bases, with 14 bases separating them. This CDR3 spans 15 amino acids. CDR3 region: CASSSAGRTTGELFF. CDR3 DNA: TGCGCCAGCAGCTCGGCGGGACGGACAACCGGGGAGCTGTTTTTT.